This TCR beta chain was recovered during a study of blood T cells in healthy people across ages. Study-wide results and limits: The percentage of naive T cells correlated strongly with TCR beta diversity. Shifts in expanded clonotypes may have been confounded by donor CMV status, which was unknown. It was held that diversity estimates obtained from one million T cells represented underestimates.

On this clonotype itself: Its target is not known.

Primers used in a second PCR of roughly 7 to 12 cycles were a sample-barcoded 5' primer and a J-beta primer mix. TCRdb redid the calling of the 5' RACE reads with MiXCR, one entry per CDR3 protein. This sample yields hundreds of thousands of distinct CDR3 sequences, of which 62% are seen a single time; around 30% belongs to the top ten. V lost 3 bases and J lost 0, with 9 bases in between. This CDR3 contains 14 residues. The germline CDR1 and CDR2 sequences are DFQATT and SNEGSKA (reference sequence). The chain uses TRBV20-1 and TRBJ2-1; D is perhaps TRBD2 (6 bases). The specimen sequenced was blood. The clonotype comes from a man younger than 45 in good health. The CDR3, as DNA: TGCAGTGCTAGTGCGGGGAACTCCTACAATGAGCAGTTCTTC. Protein product: CSASAGNSYNEQFF.